This T cell receptor beta chain was recorded in a study of response to subunit inactivated influenza vaccine. The study's findings and limits: The authors proposed limited new T cell recruitment per seasonal influenza vaccination.

The CDR3 totals 15 residues. Germline loops: CDR1 LGHNA, CDR2 YSLEER. V shed 1 base and J shed 6 bases, with 13 bases lying between them. This clonotype was counted ten times or more. The antigen is not known. TCRdb re-called the RT-PCR reads with MiXCR, one entry per CDR3 protein. The sample has about 500,000 distinct CDR3 sequences, 16% seen once. The specimen was CD4+ T cells sorted from PBMCs, collected less than 25 months after vaccination. This sequence was found in a man between 50 and 69 years old who received an inactivated influenza vaccine. This chain uses TRBV4-3 with TRBJ1-5; D perhaps matches TRBD1 (6 bases). CDR3 nucleotide sequence: TGCGCCAGCAGCCAAGCGCCGGGGGCGAGTCAGCCCCAGCATTTT. It translates to CASSQAPGASQPQHF.